The 23 T cell receptor beta chains below come from one sample, sequenced in a study of post-analysis software for immune sequencing data. These receptors' antigens are unknown. Libraries were made from TCR beta cDNA, and they carried unique molecular identifiers. TCRdb re-derived calls from the PCR reads in MiXCR, one entry per CDR3 protein. The sample records more than 500,000 distinct CDR3 sequences, less than 40% being singletons. Study results and caveats: There were a few TRBV segments more frequent in patients than controls, and TRBV5-6, TRBV5-1 and TRBV20-1 were among them.

The sequencing sample was made of blood. The receptors here all came from a girl between 2 and 17 years old with multiple sclerosis.

V and J are TRBV20-1 and TRBJ2-3, with 10 bases aligning to TRBD2. This CDR3 is 18 amino acids long. V gave up 3 bases and J gave up 0 bases; unmatched junction bases: 12. The germline gives CDR1 DFQATT, CDR2 SNEGSKA (reference sequence). This chain's CDR3 is CSASNLAGETTSTDTQYF. The CDR3 DNA is TGCAGTGCTAGTAACCTAGCGGGGGAGACTACTAGCACAGATACGCAGTATTTT.

The rearrangement joins TRBV27 to TRBJ2-3; D possibly corresponds to TRBD1 (5 bases). This CDR3 region has 14 residues. V shed 2 bases and J shed 2 bases, with 8 bases lying between them. Looked up from germline, CDR1 is MNHEY and CDR2 is SMNVEV (reference sequence). In DNA form, the CDR3 reads TGTGCCAGCAGTTTACTGACAGTCACAGATACGCAGTATTTT. It is translated as CASSLLTVTDTQYF.

This clonotype has only a few counts. V is TRBV5-6 and J is TRBJ1-2, with D possibly matching TRBD1 (5 bases). Trimming removed 4 bases at V and 4 bases at J, with 14 bases between. Germline values: CDR1 SGHDT, CDR2 YYEEEE. The CDR3 contains 14 residues. The DNA of the CDR3 is TGTGCCAGCAGCACCAGGGTACTGGTCTATGGCTACACCTTC. Residues: CASSTRVLVYGYTF.

The chain uses TRBV5-1 and TRBJ2-7; tentative D call: TRBD1 (6 bases). Germline assignment: CDR1 SGHRS and CDR2 YFSETQ. Trimming cost V 2 bases and J 0 bases, with 18 bases left between them. The CDR3 runs 17 residues. The CDR3, as DNA: TGCGCCAGCAGCTTTACAGGGTCGGAGTGGAGCTCCTACGAGCAGTACTTC. This sequence encodes CASSFTGSEWSSYEQYF.

This clonotype was observed a handful of times. The chain joins TRBV12-3 or TRBV12-4 to TRBJ1-1; tentative D call: TRBD1 (6 bases). The CDR3 is 13 amino acids. V lost 5 bases, J lost 0 bases, and 7 bases lay in between. DNA for the CDR3: TGTGCCAGCAGTGGACAGATGAACACTGAAGCTTTCTTT. Amino acid sequence: CASSGQMNTEAFF.

The V and J genes are TRBV20-1 and TRBJ2-3; 10 positions match TRBD2. The germline CDR1 and CDR2 sequences are DFQATT and SNEGSKA (reference sequence). V trimming: 5 bases; J trimming: 2 bases; junction bases outside the gene matches: 7. This CDR3 is 15 amino acids long. CDR3 DNA: TGCAGTGCTTTTGGACTAGCGGCATCCACAGATACGCAGTATTTT. As protein: CSAFGLAASTDTQYF.

About this clonotype itself: One base away lies a much larger clone, so this may be a sequencing read error. Given the absence of the conserved phenylalanine or tryptophan at the CDR3 end, a read error is likely. This chain joins TRBV20-1 and TRBJ2-4, with 10 positions matching TRBD1. The closer fit of TRBJ2-7 to the DNA end suggests the J call may be wrong. Per germline, CDR1 DFQATT and CDR2 SNEGSKA (reference sequence). There are 15 residues in the CDR3. CDR3 region: CSAFRDRGSPYEQYC. The CDR3 coding sequence is TGCAGTGCTTTCCGGGACAGGGGATCCCCCTACGAGCAGTACTGC.

V gene TRBV10-3 combines with J gene TRBJ1-4; D perhaps matches TRBD1 (5 bases). CDR3 length: 15 residues. Trimming left V 8 bases short and J 3 bases short, with 16 bases between. Germline V gene lookup returns CDR1 ENHRY and CDR2 SYGVKD. As DNA, the CDR3 is TGTGCCATCTCCAGTCGGGGGGGGGCTAATGAAAAACTGTTTTTT. As protein: CAISSRGGANEKLFF.

The chain employs TRBV5-1 and TRBJ1-2; D is unresolved. V was trimmed by 4 bases and J by 7 bases, leaving 14 bases between them. CDR3 length: 13 residues. Looked up from germline, CDR1 is SGHRS and CDR2 is YFSETQ. This CDR3 is CASSPDGYGGYTF. As DNA, the CDR3 is TGCGCCAGCAGCCCGGACGGGTACGGTGGCTACACCTTC. Drawing the rest from reference TRBV5-1 and TRBJ1-2, the complete variable domain is KAGVTQTPRYLIKTRGQQVTLSCSPISGHRSVSWYQQTPGQGLQFLFEYFSETQRNKGNFPGRFSGRQFSNSRSEMNVSTLELGDSALYLCASSPDGYGGYTFGSGTRLTVV.

The chain recombines TRBV4-1 with TRBJ1-2; TRBD1 matches 7 bases. Germline CDR1 reads MGHRA; CDR2 reads YSYEKL. The CDR3 sequence is 16 residues long. The V and J ends lost 0 bases and 1 base, in that order; junction bases with no gene match: 5. CDR3: CASSQEGQRNNYGYTF. The CDR3 DNA sequence: TGCGCCAGCAGCCAAGAGGGACAGAGAAATAACTATGGCTACACCTTC.

This clonotype was seen a handful of times. The CDR3 DNA reads as TGCAGCGTTGGGTCCTCTCTTTGGGGCTACACCTTC. Its translation is CSVGSSLWGYTF. J is TRBJ1-2 and V is TRBV29-1; D gene unclear. Germline lookup yields CDR1 SQVTM and CDR2 ANQGSEA. The CDR3 has 12 amino acids. Trimming took off 4 bases at V and 8 bases at J, with 14 bases between the two ends.

In this sample, this clonotype turned up many times. J is TRBJ2-5 and V is TRBV10-3; 14 nucleotides align to TRBD2. The CDR3 loop spans 21 amino acids. Germline V CDR1 and CDR2: ENHRY, SYGVKD. The J segment lost 0 bases and the V segment lost 3 bases, leaving 15 bases of the junction unmatched. The CDR3 DNA is TGTGCCATCAGTGATCTTGTCATGATGACTAGCGGGGGGGCCTACCAAGAGACCCAGTACTTC. Translated, it gives CAISDLVMMTSGGAYQETQYF.

This clonotype was seen a few times. The J gene is TRBJ2-1, the V gene TRBV20-1, with D possibly matching TRBD2 (5 bases). The CDR3 runs 11 residues. CDR1 is DFQATT and CDR2 is SNEGSKA in the germline V gene (reference sequence). Trimming removed 3 bases from V and 9 bases from J, with 9 bases in between. CDR3 sequence: CSASRSGEQFF. In nucleotides, the CDR3 is TGCAGTGCTAGCCGAAGCGGTGAGCAGTTCTTC.

To note about this clonotype: At one boundary the junction diverges from the germline segment, which might be a read error. The chain joins TRBV20-1 to TRBJ2-4; no clear D. Judging by the DNA end, TRBJ2-7 fits better; the J call may be wrong. Per the germline V gene, CDR1 is DFQATT and CDR2 is SNEGSKA (reference sequence). The CDR3 covers 12 residues. In nucleotides, the CDR3 is TGCAGGGCTAAAGTCCAGAACTACGAGCAGTACTTC. Translating it yields CRAKVQNYEQYF.

This clonotype was observed many times. The gene calls are TRBV29-1 and TRBJ2-6; D not resolved. CDR1 is SQVTM, CDR2 ANQGSEA, per germline. The germline V and J ends were trimmed by 7 bases and 0 bases, with 4 bases remaining between them. The length of the CDR3 is 12 residues. CDR3 protein: CSADSGANVLTF. CDR3 bases: TGCAGCGCTGACTCTGGGGCCAACGTCCTGACTTTC. The variable domain in full, completed from reference TRBV29-1 and TRBJ2-6, reads SAVISQKPSRDICQRGTSLTIQCQVDSQVTMMFWYRQQPGQSLTLIATANQGSEATYESGFVIDKFPISRPNLTFSTLTVSNMSPEDSSIYLCSADSGANVLTFGAGSRLTVL.

The V gene is TRBV7-2, the J gene TRBJ2-2, with 7 bases matching TRBD1. The CDR3 is 15 amino acids. The V and J ends lost 5 bases and 5 bases, in that order; junction bases with no gene match: 8. CDR1 SGHTA and CDR2 FQGNSA come from the germline V gene. The CDR3 is CASSPQGKITGELFF. The CDR3 region has the DNA TGTGCCAGCAGCCCACAGGGGAAGATTACCGGGGAGCTGTTTTTT.

The chain combines TRBV5-1 with TRBJ2-1; D remains ambiguous. Trimming removed 0 bases at V and 2 bases at J, with 9 bases between. The germline V gene has CDR1 SGHRS and CDR2 YFSETQ. This CDR3 comprises 15 residues. The CDR3 loop reads CASSLVSSTYNEQFF. CDR3 nucleotide sequence: TGCGCCAGCAGCTTGGTTAGCAGTACCTACAATGAGCAGTTCTTC.

The count of this clonotype is one. This chain connects TRBV7-3 to TRBJ2-4; D remains unclear. This CDR3 has 13 amino acids. CDR1 and CDR2 from the germline V gene are SGHTA and FQGTGA. With 2 bases removed from V and 9 bases from J, the gap between germline ends came to 11 bases. CDR3 bases: TGTGCCAGCAGCTTAGGGCAGGAGAGCATTCAGTACTTC. Protein sequence: CASSLGQESIQYF.

The sample holds many counts of this clonotype. This chain links TRBV12-3 or TRBV12-4 with TRBJ2-4; 9 nucleotides agree with TRBD1. CDR3 length: 14 residues. V trimming: 7 bases; J trimming: 7 bases; junction bases outside the gene matches: 8. CDR3 sequence reads: CASIPGQGGNIQYF. The CDR3 region has the DNA TGTGCCAGCATCCCGGGACAGGGTGGTAACATTCAGTACTTC.

This chain joins TRBV5-4 and TRBJ2-1, with 8 bases lining up with TRBD2. The length of the CDR3 is 14 residues. The ends lost 0 bases at V and 8 bases at J; junction bases unmatched: 4. Germline loops: CDR1 SGHNT, CDR2 YYREEE (reference sequence). CDR3 sequence: CASSLDSGADEQFF. CDR3 in DNA: TGTGCCAGCAGCTTGGATAGCGGGGCGGATGAGCAGTTCTTC.

The sample holds a few counts of this clonotype. Sequence at one end of the junction differs from germline and may be a read error. The CDR3 DNA reads TGCGCCAACAGCCGAACAGGGGGCGATCCACTAAATTCACCCCTCCACTTT. Translation: CANSRTGGDPLNSPLHF. This chain connects TRBV4-1 to TRBJ1-6; 9 nucleotides line up with TRBD1. Germline V lookup: CDR1 MGHRA, CDR2 YSYEKL. The CDR3 consists of 17 residues.

As regards this clonotype: At one end the junction does not follow the germline gene, possibly because of a read error. J is TRBJ2-3 and V is TRBV2; 8 nucleotides match TRBD2. This CDR3 spans 15 amino acids. Germline V gives CDR1 SNHLY, CDR2 FYNNEI. CDR3 loop: CASQGTSGLTDAQYF. The CDR3 DNA follows: TGTGCCAGCCAGGGCACTAGCGGCCTCACAGATGCGCAGTATTTT. Looking up the rest from reference TRBV2 and TRBJ2-3 gives the full variable domain: EPEVTQTPSHQVTQMGQEVILRCVPISNHLYFYWYRQILGQKVEFLVSFYNNEISEKSEIFDDQFSVERPDGSNFTLKIRSTKLEDSAMYFCASQGTSGLTDAQYFGPGTRLTVL.

Details on this clonotype: One end of the junction fails to match germline, which may point to a read error. The chain recombines TRBV7-2 with TRBJ2-5; a weak D match, TRBD2 (6 bases). Germline values: CDR1 SGHTA, CDR2 FQGNSA. The length of the CDR3 is 16 residues. The CDR3 DNA sequence: TGTGTCAGCAGCTTAAGGAGGGCAGGACACCAAGAGACCCAGTACTTC. Translated, it gives CVSSLRRAGHQETQYF. The full variable domain, with the rest looked up from reference TRBV7-2 and TRBJ2-5, is GAGVSQSPSNKVTEKGKDVELRCDPISGHTALYWYRQSLGQGLEFLIYFQGNSAPDKSGLPSDRFSAERTGGSVSTLTIQRTQQEDSAVYLCVSSLRRAGHQETQYFGPGTRLLVL.